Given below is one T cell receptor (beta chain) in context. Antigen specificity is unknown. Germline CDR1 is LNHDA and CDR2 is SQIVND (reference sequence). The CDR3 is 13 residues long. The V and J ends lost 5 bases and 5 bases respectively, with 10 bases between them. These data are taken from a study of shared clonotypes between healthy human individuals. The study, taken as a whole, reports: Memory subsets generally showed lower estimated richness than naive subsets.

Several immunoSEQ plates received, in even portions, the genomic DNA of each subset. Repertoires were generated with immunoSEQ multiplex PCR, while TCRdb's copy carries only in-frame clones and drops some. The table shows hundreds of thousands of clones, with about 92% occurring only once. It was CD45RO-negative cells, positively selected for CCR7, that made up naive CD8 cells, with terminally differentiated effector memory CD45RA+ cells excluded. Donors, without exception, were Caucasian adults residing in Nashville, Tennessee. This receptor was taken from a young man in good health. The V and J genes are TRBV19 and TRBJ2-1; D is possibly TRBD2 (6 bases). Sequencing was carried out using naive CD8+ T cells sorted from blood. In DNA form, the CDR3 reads TGTGCCAGTAGTTCTAGCGTCGACAATGAGCAGTTCTTC. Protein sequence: CASSSSVDNEQFF.